This T cell receptor beta chain was sequenced for a study of response to subunit inactivated influenza vaccine. The length of the CDR3 is 16 residues. Germline V gene lookup returns CDR1 SGHAT and CDR2 FQNNGV. With 5 bases removed from V and 1 base from J, the gap between germline ends came to 16 bases. TCRdb analysed the RT-PCR reads with MiXCR anew, one entry per CDR3 protein. The top ten clones hold about 2.8% of a sample with roughly 540,000 distinct CDR3 sequences, less than 25% of them seen once. This clonotype was picked up a small number of times. The sample was also reused in another study, on T cells expressing NK-cell markers. That source adds: The cDNA for TCR beta came from 5'RACE template switching with UMIs.

The clonotype comes from a man in his forties or fifties who received an inactivated influenza vaccine. Sequenced here: CD4+ T cells sorted from PBMCs, sampled 11 to 12 days after vaccination. This sequence joins TRBV11-2 and TRBJ2-3; maybe TRBD2 (6 bases). CDR3 sequence reads: CASSPGLVTRTDTQYF. CDR3 bases: TGTGCCAGCAGCCCGGGACTCGTTACCCGCACAGATACGCAGTATTTT.